This TCR beta chain was retrieved from a study of T-cell memory formation after mild COVID-19 (dated by TCRdb to the early 2020s). Concerning the study at large: TCR sequence clusters from the two donors were found to be largely donor specific. The cohort was made up of two young adult volunteers, one female and one male, who were previously healthy. Longitudinal TCRalpha and TCRbeta repertoire sequencing tracked T-cell clones expanding and contracting after mild COVID-19 in two donors. General study outcomes and caveats: Whether the second-wave clones peaking on day 37 were SARS-CoV-2 specific was not confirmed. The detection of some responding clones in pre-infection memory suggests that pre-existing cross-reactive memory T cells joined the SARS-CoV-2 response. Only a couple of mild cases were covered by the study, and larger cohorts that include severe cases with pre-infection samples were considered necessary. Clones that contracted from day 15 to 85 showed balanced CD4/CD8 phenotypes, whereas a second wave of clones that expanded from day 15 to 37 leaned towards CD4+. Contracting CD4+ clones turned up mainly in the CM and EM memory subsets, whereas EMRA was where CD8+ clones were enriched.

The CDR3 measures 15 amino acids from cysteine to phenylalanine. CDR3 DNA is the only sequence kept; it has 45 bases, read in frame from the first base. Trimming takes 5 bases off V and 8 bases off J; junction bases not matched to a gene: 11. A remark on this clonotype: Its antigen remains undetermined. Within one base of it there is no much larger clone, and no base qualities were kept.

Instrument used: Illumina NovaSeq 6000. TCRalpha and TCRbeta cDNA libraries were built by 5'RACE with constant-segment primers, adding sample barcodes and unique molecular identifiers. RNA was extracted from every sample with Trizol reagent. Libraries were amplified in two PCR steps, with a second sample barcode and Illumina TruSeq adapters added in the second step. The libraries were sequenced on an Illumina NovaSeq using 2 x 150 bp paired-end reads. The paper's processing steps were these. Reads were demultiplexed and collapsed into UMI-guided consensus sequences with migec v1.2.7. Using mixcr v2.1.11, the UMI consensuses were aligned to TRA and TRB V and J templates and assembled into clonotypes. A clonotype was counted as expanded or contracted only if both edgeR and NoisET called the change significant, with noise models trained on biological replicates. For edgeR calls, the thresholds were a false discovery rate-adjusted p below 0.01 and a log2 fold-change of 1. As an exploratory analysis of dynamics, PCA with hierarchical clustering was applied to max-normalized trajectories of the 1000 most abundant clonotypes. Separately sequenced CD4+ and CD8+ repertoires were used to assign a CD4 or CD8 phenotype to each responding clone. TCRdb took the public reads, trimmed them with fastp at Q25, ran MiXCR for clone calling and kept in-frame beta chains. Duplicate CDR3 protein sequences are folded into a single record with the most common DNA and genes. What appears here as the V and J calls and clone size reflects TCRdb's work, not the paper's. Recorded for this sample are approximately 340,000 distinct CDR3 sequences; more than 15% of them occurred a single time. The ten largest clones take up more than 20% of the sample.

Ficoll-Paque density gradient centrifugation was used to isolate PBMCs. The V gene is TRBV12-3 or TRBV12-4 and the J gene is TRBJ2-1; the junction holds 8 bases that match TRBD1. The sequence was obtained from a man in his late teens or twenties who had mild COVID-19 (a few samples of this study predate the infection). The sample titles of this study are shuffled in the database, so cell type and time point are left out; the donor was told from shared clones. The sample consisted of PBMCs or a T cell subset sorted from them (not recorded which). CDR3 region: CASSTTGAAGYEQFF. The bases are TGTGCCAGCAGTACGACAGGGGCCGCGGGCTATGAGCAGTTCTTC.